These T cell receptor beta chains were read from a single sample in a study of CD8 T cells in ankylosing spondylitis. TCRdb fed the 5' RACE reads into MiXCR, producing one record per CDR3 protein. The sample has around 210,000 distinct CDR3 sequences, 7.5% to 9.5% seen once. The sequenced sample was blood, either unsorted or a sorted T cell fraction (not recorded which). All receptors derive from a female donor with ankylosing spondylitis or in good health (not recorded which). Both conserved end residues are trimmed from each CDR3. Some rows have no size entry. The others give once, few or many, or a class for an expanded clone.

v_call	j_call	clone_size	cdr3_aa
TRBV29-1	TRBJ1-1	many	SAGRQLNTEAF
TRBV6-5	TRBJ1-2	many	ASSRGKGGYT
TRBV7-3	TRBJ2-7	many	ASSLPGGDEQY
TRBV20-1	TRBJ1-1	many	SAVDRLGAF
TRBV7-9	TRBJ1-2	many	ASSSRQGGQNGYT
TRBV7-2	TRBJ2-1	-	ASSSGTSGSIYNEQF
TRBV4-2	TRBJ1-5	many	ASSQEGFYSNQPQH
TRBV15	TRBJ2-7	few	ATSRDRFGQGSEQY
TRBV2	TRBJ1-2	many	ASSFGLQGGDYGYT
TRBV10-3	TRBJ1-2	many	AISESTSGTGDGYT
TRBV10-3	TRBJ2-5	many	AISEPDRMAQY
TRBV2	TRBJ2-5	many	ASSADRLQETQY
TRBV4-2	TRBJ2-2	many	ASSQATGGKNTGELF
TRBV28	TRBJ2-7	many	ASMKAGRIDEQY
TRBV29-1	TRBJ1-1	few	SVYQVPEAF
TRBV28	TRBJ2-2	many	ASSWWDLAPDTGELF
TRBV28	TRBJ1-5	many	ASSPGTGHYQPQH
TRBV5-1	TRBJ2-3	few	ASSPDQGRATDTQY
TRBV20-1	TRBJ2-1	many	SALTSGGYNEQF
TRBV20-1	TRBJ2-7	many	SAPVTGEGGTYEQY
TRBV7-2	TRBJ1-1	many	ASGKRGAEFPEAF
TRBV20-1	TRBJ1-5	many	SARDPGPPQH
TRBV28	TRBJ2-3	many	ASSLRPSGTHY
TRBV5-6	TRBJ2-7	many	ASSFQGYVYEQY
TRBV12-3/TRBV12-4	TRBJ2-7	many	ASGNRGHEQY
TRBV11-2	TRBJ2-4	many	ASSPSGREPAKNIQY
TRBV7-2	TRBJ2-1	-	ASSPDRGYNNEQF
TRBV20-1	TRBJ1-2	many	SVWSNYGYT
TRBV30	TRBJ2-7	many	AWKKAALAGPYEQY
TRBV9	TRBJ1-2	-	ASIPYT
TRBV7-8	TRBJ1-5	many	ASSTITSFDRVAQPQH
TRBV11-2	TRBJ2-3	many	ASSLGGRRADTQY
TRBV7-2	TRBJ1-5	few	ASSLVGLWAAYQPQH
TRBV7-2	TRBJ2-3	-	ASSRIFGTSTDTQY
TRBV7-2	TRBJ2-5	many	ASSLVVGRMETQY
TRBV20-1	TRBJ2-7	many	SARDPGGRNEQY
TRBV24-1	TRBJ2-5	many	ATSDGETQY
TRBV7-8	TRBJ2-1	many	ASSLAPGVGEQF
TRBV18	TRBJ1-1	many	ASSPPGLRNTEAF
TRBV28	TRBJ2-1	many	ASSLYPEQF
TRBV20-1	TRBJ1-1	many	SASSRSTEAF
TRBV5-6	TRBJ1-3	many	ASSSLGNTIY
TRBV7-8	TRBJ1-1	many	ASSLESVGVGEAF
TRBV5-4	TRBJ2-1	few	ASSFSLEQF
TRBV18	TRBJ1-5	-	ASSPRPGANSNGPQH
TRBV7-9	TRBJ2-7	-	ASSLSASYEQY
TRBV30	TRBJ2-1	-	AWSAQWAIKQF
TRBV11-1	TRBJ2-1	many	ASSPRGAGGVGSYNEQF
TRBV7-9	TRBJ2-6	many	ASSLEGSAGANVLT
TRBV10-3	TRBJ2-3	-	AISSGRGTDTQY
TRBV20-1	TRBJ2-7	-	SGEGLSSYEQY
TRBV5-1	TRBJ1-1	many	ASTLGNTEAF
TRBV7-9	TRBJ2-1	-	ASSFVRSYNEQF
TRBV5-1	TRBJ2-2	many	ASSLDVRTDTGELF
TRBV7-8	TRBJ2-7	many	ASSRTRQDYEQY
TRBV2	TRBJ2-7	many	ASDIFDLNHEQY
TRBV6-1	TRBJ1-1	many	ASSPTDRGTEAF
TRBV6-4	TRBJ2-1	many	ASRADSGSGEQF
TRBV6-1	TRBJ1-2	many	ATASGSGLFYGYT
TRBV7-2	TRBJ2-5	-	ASRRIREGTQY